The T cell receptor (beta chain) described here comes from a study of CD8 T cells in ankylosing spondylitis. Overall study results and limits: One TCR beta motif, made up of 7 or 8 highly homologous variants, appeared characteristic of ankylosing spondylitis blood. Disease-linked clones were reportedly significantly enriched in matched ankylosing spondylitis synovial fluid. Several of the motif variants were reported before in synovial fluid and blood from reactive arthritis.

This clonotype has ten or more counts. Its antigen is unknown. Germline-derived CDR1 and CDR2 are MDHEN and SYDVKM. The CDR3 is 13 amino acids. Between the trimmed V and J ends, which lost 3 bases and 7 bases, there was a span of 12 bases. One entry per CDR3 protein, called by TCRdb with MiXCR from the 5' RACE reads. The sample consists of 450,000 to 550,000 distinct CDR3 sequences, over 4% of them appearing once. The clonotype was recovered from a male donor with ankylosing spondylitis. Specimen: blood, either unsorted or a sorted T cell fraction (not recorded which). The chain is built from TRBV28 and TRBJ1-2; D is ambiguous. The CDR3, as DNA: TGTGCCAGCAGTTTGGGCAGGCCGGCTGGCTACACCTTC. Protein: CASSLGRPAGYTF.